A single sample is the source of the 14 T cell receptor beta chains below, sequenced in a study of shared clonotypes between healthy human individuals. Generated by immunoSEQ multiplex PCR, the TCRdb table keeps only in-frame clones and is missing some. The data show roughly 1,500,000 clones, approximately 98% seen once. The sequenced sample was naive CD4+ T cells sorted from blood. Noted subset: CD45RA+ positively selected. These receptors originate from a man aged 25 to 40 in good health.

With regard to this clone: Additional DNA sequences in this sample encode the identical CDR3. The V gene is TRBV9, the J gene TRBJ2-5; 8 nucleotides match TRBD2. The CDR3 is 15 residues long. The germline V gene encodes CDR1 SGDLS and CDR2 YYNGEE. With V trimmed by 1 base and J by 2 bases, 4 bases remained unmatched. CDR3 nucleotide sequence: TGTGCCAGCAGCGTATCCAGCGGGAGACAAGAGACCCAGTACTTC. Amino acids: CASSVSSGRQETQYF.

The chain employs TRBV7-9 and TRBJ2-7; no clear D. The CDR3 has 15 amino acids. V shed 1 base and J shed 3 bases, with 13 bases lying between them. Germline lookup yields CDR1 SEHNR and CDR2 FQNEAQ (reference sequence). In DNA form, the CDR3 reads TGTGCCAGCAGCTTAGAGGCTAACCCCATCTACGAGCAGTACTTC. It encodes CASSLEANPIYEQYF.

The CDR3 reads CASSELAGAYNEQFF. CDR3 in DNA: TGTGCCAGCAGCGAACTAGCGGGAGCATACAATGAGCAGTTCTTC. The rearrangement joins TRBV7-8 to TRBJ2-1; 11 bases fit TRBD2. V was clipped by 5 bases and J by 4 bases; unmatched bases: 4. The CDR3 runs to 15 residues. From germline, CDR1 is SGHVS and CDR2 FQNEAQ.

The chain couples TRBV5-6 to TRBJ2-7, with D possibly being TRBD1 or TRBD2 (5 bases each). V lost 2 bases, J lost 6 bases, and 12 bases lay in between. CDR1 and CDR2 (germline): SGHDT, YYEEEE. This CDR3 is built from 13 residues. The CDR3 region has the DNA TGTGCCAGCAGCTTTGGGACGGGCCTCGAGCAGTACTTC. This codes for CASSFGTGLEQYF.

This chain links TRBV7-2 with TRBJ2-3, with TRBD1 matching over 10 bases. Looked up from germline, CDR1 is SGHTA and CDR2 is FQGNSA. CDR3 length: 15 amino acids. V lost 3 bases, J lost 6 bases, and 6 bases stayed unmatched. In DNA form, the CDR3 reads TGTGCCAGCAGCTTGCTGGACAGGGGGAAGGATACGCAGTATTTT. Protein product: CASSLLDRGKDTQYF.

This chain joins TRBV7-2 and TRBJ1-3; no firm D call. Germline CDR1 is SGHTA and CDR2 is FQGNSA. Trimming took 2 bases from V and 11 from J, leaving 10 bases between them. The CDR3 is 12 amino acids. CDR3 sequence reads: CASSLSRDSIYF. CDR3 nucleotides: TGTGCCAGCAGCTTAAGTAGGGATTCCATATATTTT.

CDR3 in DNA: TGTGCCAGCAGAGCGGGAGCTCGGTACGAGCAGTACTTC. As protein: CASRAGARYEQYF. This chain connects TRBV25-1 to TRBJ2-7; 8 nucleotides match TRBD2. V trimming: 6 bases; J trimming: 4 bases; junction bases outside the gene matches: 5. CDR1 is MGHDK, CDR2 SYGVNS, per germline. This CDR3 is 13 amino acids long.

This clone appeared once. This sample also contains other DNA sequences that code for the same CDR3. The V gene is TRBV18, the J gene TRBJ2-7, with D possibly matching TRBD2 (6 bases). CDR1 is KGHSH and CDR2 is LQKENI in the germline V gene. With 3 bases removed from V and 3 bases from J, the gap between germline ends came to 12 bases. The CDR3 has 14 residues. The CDR3 region has the DNA TGTGCCAGCTCACCGAAGCAGGGAGGCTACGAGCAGTACTTC. It codes for CASSPKQGGYEQYF.

This chain's CDR3 is CASSQNHGGSSYEQYF. CDR3 nucleotides: TGTGCCAGCAGCCAAAACCACGGCGGGAGCTCCTACGAGCAGTACTTC. The genes are TRBV4-2 and TRBJ2-7, with 7 nucleotides matching TRBD2. Germline CDR1 LGHNA, CDR2 YNFKEQ. This CDR3 has 16 residues. V lost 2 bases, J lost 0 bases, and 7 bases stayed unmatched.

The J gene is TRBJ2-3, the V gene TRBV19; D tentatively fits TRBD1 or TRBD2 (5 bases each). This CDR3 is built from 16 residues. V lost 3 bases and J lost 8, with 21 bases in between. Germline CDR1 reads LNHDA; CDR2 reads SQIVND (reference sequence). The CDR3 sequence: CASSISGGSHRGTQYF. DNA for the CDR3: TGTGCCAGTAGTATCTCTGGGGGTAGCCACAGAGGTACGCAGTATTTT. Full variable domain (outside the CDR3, taken from reference TRBV19 and TRBJ2-3): DGGITQSPKYLFRKEGQNVTLSCEQNLNHDAMYWYRQDPGQGLRLIYYSQIVNDFQKGDIAEGYSVSREKKESFPLTVTSAQKNPTAFYLCASSISGGSHRGTQYFGPGTRLTVL.

The chain couples TRBV6-6 to TRBJ2-3, with D uncertain. The ends were cut back, 1 base at V and 1 base at J, with 6 bases in the middle. The CDR3 is 14 residues long. Germline V gene data show CDR1 as MNHNY and CDR2 as SVGAGI (reference sequence). The CDR3 loop reads CASSYFGGTDTQYF. CDR3 DNA sequence: TGTGCCAGCAGTTACTTTGGTGGCACAGATACGCAGTATTTT.

V gene TRBV6-1 combines with J gene TRBJ2-7, with 7 bases identical to TRBD1. J lost 0 bases, V lost 0 bases, and 5 bases had no gene match. The CDR3 is 16 residues long. Germline lookup yields CDR1 MNHNS and CDR2 SASEGT. CDR3 DNA sequence: TGTGCCAGCAGTGAAGCGGACAGGCCTTCCTCCTACGAGCAGTACTTC. Protein sequence: CASSEADRPSSYEQYF.

This chain joins TRBV10-3 and TRBJ1-2; D is ambiguous. Germline V gene data show CDR1 as ENHRY and CDR2 as SYGVKD. V was pared by 7 bases and J by 1 base, with 4 bases between. The CDR3 is 11 amino acids. This CDR3 is CAIKGNYGYTF. The CDR3 bases are TGTGCCATCAAGGGTAACTATGGCTACACCTTC.

This chain uses TRBV27 with TRBJ2-7, with D unclear. Germline V gives CDR1 MNHEY, CDR2 SMNVEV (reference sequence). The V gene lost 3 bases and the J gene lost 7 bases, with 19 bases spanning the gap. CDR3 length equals 15 residues. The CDR3 sequence: CASSFSQAGPGEQYF. The CDR3 DNA sequence: TGTGCCAGCAGTTTCTCCCAAGCAGGCCCTGGGGAGCAGTACTTC.